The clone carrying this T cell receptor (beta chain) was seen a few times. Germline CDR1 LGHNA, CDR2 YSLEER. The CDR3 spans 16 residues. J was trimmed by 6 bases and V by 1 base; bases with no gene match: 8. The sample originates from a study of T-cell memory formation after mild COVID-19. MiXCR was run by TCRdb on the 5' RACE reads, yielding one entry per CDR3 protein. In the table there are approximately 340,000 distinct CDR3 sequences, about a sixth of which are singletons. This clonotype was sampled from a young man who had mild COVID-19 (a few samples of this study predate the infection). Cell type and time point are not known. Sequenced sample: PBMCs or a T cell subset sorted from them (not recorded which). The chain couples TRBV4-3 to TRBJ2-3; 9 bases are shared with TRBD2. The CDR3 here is CASSQGPSGAGDTQYF. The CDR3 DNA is TGCGCCAGCAGCCAAGGTCCTAGCGGGGCGGGGGATACGCAGTATTTT.